This T cell receptor beta chain came from a study of CXCR3-negative and CXCR3-positive naive CD8 T cells. Study results and caveats: Diversity ran similarly high across both naive subsets but far lower in memory CD8+ cells. Similar TRBV-TRBJ usage characterized naive CXCR3-negative and CXCR3-positive cells; memory cells differed.

On this clonotype: Antigen specificity is unknown.

Libraries of TRB cDNA were made by 5' RACE and carried UMIs. TCRdb reprocessed the 5' RACE reads and keeps a single row for each CDR3 protein, giving no DNA. This repertoire comprises around 50,000 distinct CDR3 sequences; its ten largest clones make up around 24%. CDR1 SGHTA and CDR2 FQGNSA come from the germline V gene. CDR3 length: 14 amino acids. The sequence derives from a human donor in good health. Some clones in this sample may be carry-over from other donors' samples. The specimen was memory CD8+ T cells from blood. V and J are TRBV7-2 and TRBJ2-7. CDR3: CASSFRPNPVEQYF.